This T cell receptor (beta chain) was documented in a study of control samples from healthy donors and cancer patients. In the case of this clone: The DNA is omitted, as the CDR3 cannot be located on it reliably, and the CDR3 follows TCRdb's listing.

Sequencing was performed with immunoSEQ multiplex PCR; in TCRdb, only in-frame clones are kept and a portion is missing. The repertoire holds roughly 130,000 clones, with approximately 90% as singletons. The CDR3 length equals 15 residues, ends included. This TCR came from a man between 18 and 35 years old in good health. The V gene is TRBV21-1, the J gene TRBJ2-7; the table names TRBD2, a call not compared with the DNA. TRBV21-1 counts as a pseudogene. Sequencing used blood. CDR3: CASTPVGGGAYEQYF.